The 5 T cell receptor beta chains in this list originate from one sample, sequenced in a study of shared clonotypes between healthy human individuals. Naive CD8 cells were CD45RO-negative, positively selected for CCR7, excluding terminally differentiated effector memory CD45RA+ cells. Only in-frame clones appear in the TCRdb table, and some are missing; sequencing was by immunoSEQ multiplex PCR. Of some 1,900,000 clones listed, less than 95% were seen once; the top ten hold around 1%. Sample: naive CD8+ T cells sorted from blood. The receptors derive from a man in his late teens or twenties in good health.

This clone was detected a few times. Distinct nucleotide sequences in the sample also encode this CDR3. The rearrangement joins TRBV6-5 to TRBJ2-2; D may be TRBD1 (5 bases). The CDR3 is 14 residues long. In germline, CDR1 is MNHEY, CDR2 SVGAGI. V was pared by 0 bases and J by 5 bases, with 7 bases between. Written as DNA, the CDR3 is TGTGCCAGCAGTTACTCCAGGGTTACCGGGGAGCTGTTTTTT. It is translated as CASSYSRVTGELFF.

The chain has TRBV6-1 and TRBJ2-7; D is perhaps TRBD2 (5 bases). The CDR3 spans 14 residues. The germline V gene encodes CDR1 MNHNS and CDR2 SASEGT. The V gene lost 2 bases and the J gene lost 3 bases, with 11 bases spanning the gap. DNA for the CDR3: TGTGCCAGCAGTGAATCGGGATCCCTCTACGAGCAGTACTTC. This sequence encodes CASSESGSLYEQYF.

This rearrangement joins TRBV27 to TRBJ2-3, with 8 bases fitting TRBD1. Germline CDR1 is MNHEY and CDR2 is SMNVEV (reference sequence). V shed 5 bases, J shed 1 base, and the junction held 5 bases outside the gene matches. The CDR3 is 15 amino acids. The CDR3 is CASSPTGARTDTQYF. As DNA, the CDR3 is TGTGCCAGCAGTCCGACAGGGGCCCGCACAGATACGCAGTATTTT.

This chain uses TRBV27 with TRBJ1-4, with a tentative D call TRBD1 (5 bases). CDR1 is MNHEY, CDR2 SMNVEV, per germline (reference sequence). CDR3 size: 15 residues. Trimming left V 3 bases short and J 8 bases short, with 16 bases between. The CDR3 sequence is CASSLGPLIGEKLFF. For the CDR3, the DNA is TGTGCCAGCAGTTTGGGACCGCTTATAGGGGAAAAACTGTTTTTT. Based on the CDR3 plus reference TRBV27 and TRBJ1-4, the full variable domain is EAQVTQNPRYLITVTGKKLTVTCSQNMNHEYMSWYRQDPGLGLRQIYYSMNVEVTDKGDVPEGYKVSRKEKRNFPLILESPSPNQTSLYFCASSLGPLIGEKLFFGSGTQLSVL.

The chain joins TRBV28 to TRBJ2-7; tentative D call: TRBD2 (5 bases). Trimming took off 6 bases at V and 1 base at J, with 13 bases between the two ends. Germline CDR1 MDHEN, CDR2 SYDVKM. The CDR3 length is 14 residues. The CDR3 coding sequence is TGTGCCAGCAGGCCGGCCGGGGAATCCTACGAGCAGTACTTC. Its translation: CASRPAGESYEQYF. Complete variable domain (other parts from reference TRBV28 and TRBJ2-7): DVKVTQSSRYLVKRTGEKVFLECVQDMDHENMFWYRQDPGLGLRLIYFSYDVKMKEKGDIPEGYSVSREKKERFSLILESASTNQTSMYLCASRPAGESYEQYFGPGTRLTVT.